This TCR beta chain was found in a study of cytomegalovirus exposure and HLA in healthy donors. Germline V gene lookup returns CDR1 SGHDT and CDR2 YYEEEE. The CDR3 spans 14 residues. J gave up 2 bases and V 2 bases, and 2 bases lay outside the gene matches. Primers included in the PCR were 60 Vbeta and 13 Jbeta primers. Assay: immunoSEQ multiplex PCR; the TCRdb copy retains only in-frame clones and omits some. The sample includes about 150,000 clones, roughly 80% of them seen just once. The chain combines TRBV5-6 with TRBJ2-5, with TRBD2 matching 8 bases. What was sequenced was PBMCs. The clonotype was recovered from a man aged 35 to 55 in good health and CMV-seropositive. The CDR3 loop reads CASSFGGGQETQYF. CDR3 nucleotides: TGTGCCAGCAGCTTCGGGGGGGGGCAAGAGACCCAGTACTTC.